This T cell receptor beta chain was retrieved from a study of blood T cell repertoires in COVID-19 (dated by TCRdb to 2019 to 2021). About the study as a whole: Samples from collaborators originated in the United States, Italy and Spain and spanned both the acute and convalescent phases of COVID-19. Sample metadata almost always included a de-identified subject ID, COVID-19 status, age in years and sex. The material from the prospective study consisted of cDNA or gDNA derived from T cells, B-cell-depleted T cells, or PBMCs. The repertoires were released in a freely available public database intended as a resource for research on the immune response to SARS-CoV-2. The dataset comprised deeply sampled blood TCRbeta repertoires from subjects exposed to, actively infected with, or recovered from COVID-19. The samples were drawn from the first 160 participants of the ongoing ImmuneRACE study and from roughly 1,300 subjects provided by 6 global collaborators. Where available, HLA class I and class II types were taken from metadata supplied by the sample provider and were not determined by assay-based typing. Results the study describes overall, beyond this receptor: Clinical and demographic metadata were provided uncurated, with the amount varying by source and participant.

CDR1 and CDR2, per the germline V gene, are SGHRS and YFSETQ. The CDR3, from cysteine to phenylalanine, totals 16 residues. The only DNA kept is the CDR3, 48 bases in frame from the first base. The V end gives up 4 bases and the J end 1 base, leaving 6 bases in the junction not matched to a gene. Each collaborating institution followed its own protocols to collect whole blood in K2EDTA tubes. For TCRbeta analysis, collaborators shipped samples as frozen whole blood, isolated PBMCs, or DNA extracted from either of those sample types. A single count supports this clone. It lacks a known antigen. Base qualities are not recorded, but no much larger clone differs from it by a single base. TCRbeta CDR3 regions were amplified from genomic DNA using the immunoSEQ Assay, a bias-controlled multiplex PCR. On the authors' methods: The number of nucleated cells in each sample was estimated from the amplification of reference gene primers within the assay. To quantify the absolute abundance of each unique TCRbeta CDR3 rearrangement, sequence reads were collapsed and filtered. For each sample, productive Simpson clonality was calculated as the square root of Simpson's diversity index over productive rearrangements. The table comes from immuneACCESS by way of TCRdb, which keeps in-frame sequences with V and J called. Part of the clones is missing from these tables; in studies checked, under half for an unresolved V gene and the rest for unknown reasons. V and J calls and clone size are given by that table; D and trimming were obtained from the DNA. In this sample the table shows 200,000 or so clones, over 70% of which occur a single time. The top ten clones comprise less than 6% of the sample.

This clonotype originated in a woman in her 70s with acute or convalescent COVID-19. The sample consisted of peripheral blood. The chain is assembled from TRBV5-1 and TRBJ2-3, with 10 junctional bases fitting TRBD1. The CDR3 reads as follows: CASSVGQGPGTDTQYF. The nucleotide sequence reads as follows: TGCGCCAGCAGCGTGGGACAGGGGCCGGGCACAGATACGCAGTATTTT.